These 23 T cell receptor beta chains share one sample of origin, sequenced in a study of shared clonotypes between healthy human individuals. CD45RO-negative CD8 cells positively selected for CCR7 made up the naive population, which excluded terminally differentiated effector memory CD45RA+ cells. Clones were read by immunoSEQ multiplex PCR, and TCRdb kept only the in-frame ones, dropping some. The repertoire consists of about 820,000 clones, with around 92% occurring once and the leading ten covering nearly 25%. The source material was naive CD8+ T cells sorted from blood. The receptor source for this set is a man aged 25-45 years in good health.

J is TRBJ1-5 and V is TRBV6-1; D is unclear. Germline assignment: CDR1 MNHNS and CDR2 SASEGT. V shed 2 bases and J shed 5 bases, with 16 bases lying between them. The CDR3 sequence is 16 residues long. The CDR3 coding sequence is TGTGCCAGCAGTGAAAATATGGGTCAGAATTATCAGCCCCAGCATTTT. This encodes CASSENMGQNYQPQHF.

This clone appeared a single time. The J gene is TRBJ2-1, the V gene TRBV5-4, with 8 nucleotides matching TRBD1. With 3 bases clipped from V and 8 bases from J, the junction kept 10 bases outside the gene matches. This CDR3 has 15 amino acids. Looked up from germline, CDR1 is SGHNT and CDR2 is YYREEE (reference sequence). The CDR3 loop is CASSSEGQAEYEQFF. CDR3 nucleotide sequence: TGTGCCAGCAGCTCAGAGGGACAGGCGGAATATGAGCAGTTCTTC.

The V gene is TRBV27, the J gene TRBJ2-1; TRBD2 aligns across 9 bases. CDR1 and CDR2 from the germline V gene are MNHEY and SMNVEV (reference sequence). Trimming removed 4 bases from V and 5 bases from J; junction bases left unmatched: 3. The CDR3 spans 14 residues. This chain's CDR3 is CASSSGLANNEQFF. DNA of the CDR3: TGTGCCAGCAGTTCCGGACTAGCGAACAATGAGCAGTTCTTC.

The chain joins TRBV29-1 to TRBJ1-1, with D perhaps matching TRBD1 (5 bases). Trimming took off 3 bases at V and 0 bases at J, with 8 bases between the two ends. The CDR3 spans 13 residues. CDR1 and CDR2 from the germline V gene are SQVTM and ANQGSEA. The CDR3 region is CSVEQDMNTEAFF. In DNA, the CDR3 is TGCAGCGTTGAGCAGGACATGAACACTGAAGCTTTCTTT.

The chain is built from TRBV28 and TRBJ1-1; 8 bases are shared with TRBD1. CDR3 length: 15 amino acids. Germline CDR1 and CDR2: MDHEN and SYDVKM. After removal of 1 base from V and 5 bases from J, the junction contained 6 bases not matched to a gene. CDR3 loop: CASSLLGQGATEAFF. CDR3 in DNA: TGTGCCAGCAGTTTATTGGGGCAGGGGGCTACTGAAGCTTTCTTT.

The gene calls are TRBV20-1 and TRBJ2-7; D is unclear. Germline values: CDR1 DFQATT, CDR2 SNEGSKA (reference sequence). This CDR3 contains 11 residues. Trimming left V 2 bases short and J 6 bases short, with 8 bases between. CDR3 amino acids: CSARIAREQYF. As DNA, the CDR3 is TGCAGTGCTAGAATTGCGCGCGAGCAGTACTTC.

With respect to this clone: This specimen includes other DNA sequences encoding the same CDR3. The chain links TRBV7-8 to TRBJ2-1; D is unresolved. This CDR3 has 15 amino acids. The germline V gene has CDR1 SGHVS and CDR2 FQNEAQ. The V end was cut by 1 base, the J end by 0 bases, with 7 bases between. CDR3 loop: CASSLGPSSYNEQFF. CDR3 DNA sequence: TGTGCCAGCAGCTTAGGCCCAAGCTCCTACAATGAGCAGTTCTTC. Together with reference TRBV7-8 and TRBJ2-1, the CDR3 gives the full variable domain: GAGVSQSPRYKVAKRGQDVALRCDPISGHVSLFWYQQALGQGPEFLTYFQNEAQLDKSGLPSDRFFAERPEGSVSTLKIQRTQQEDSAVYLCASSLGPSSYNEQFFGPGTRLTVL.

The rearrangement links TRBV4-3 to TRBJ2-2; 7 positions agree with TRBD2. V dropped 4 bases and J dropped 0; count of bases not matched to a gene: 5. The CDR3 runs to 16 residues. CDR1 is LGHNA, CDR2 YSLEER, per germline. The CDR3 spells CASSPSLAANTGELFF. As DNA, the CDR3 is TGCGCCAGCAGCCCCAGTCTAGCGGCGAACACCGGGGAGCTGTTTTTT.

The chain recombines TRBV11-3 with TRBJ2-2; the D gene is possibly TRBD2 (6 bases). Germline CDR1 reads SGHNT; CDR2 reads YENEEA. This CDR3 has 15 amino acids. Trimming took 6 bases from V and 1 from J, leaving 12 bases between them. CDR3 residues: CASSSGRMNTGELFF. In DNA, the CDR3 is TGTGCCAGCAGTTCTGGGAGGATGAACACCGGGGAGCTGTTTTTT.

The chain combines TRBV6-4 with TRBJ2-2; D is tentatively TRBD1 or TRBD2 (5 bases each). V was clipped by 9 bases and J by 6 bases, with 17 bases between them. Germline CDR1 is MRHNA and CDR2 is SNTAGT. CDR3 length: 14 residues. The CDR3 loop reads CARRDLAGPGELFF. CDR3 DNA sequence: TGTGCCAGGAGAGACCTAGCAGGGCCCGGGGAGCTGTTTTTT.

The table lists this clone with a count of one. This chain uses TRBV4-3 with TRBJ1-5, with a tentative D call TRBD1 (5 bases). Germline CDR1 and CDR2: LGHNA and YSLEER. The CDR3 is 15 amino acids. The V and J ends lost 1 base and 4 bases respectively, with 11 bases between them. Here the CDR3 DNA reads TGCGCCAGCAGCCAAGGCCCTGGGGGGAATCAGCCCCAGCATTTT. Its translation: CASSQGPGGNQPQHF.

The chain has TRBV28 and TRBJ2-3; no clear D gene. This CDR3 contains 14 residues. The ends were cut back, 2 bases at V and 3 bases at J, with 9 bases in the middle. Germline V gene lookup returns CDR1 MDHEN and CDR2 SYDVKM. CDR3 residues: CASSLIAETDTQYF. In nucleotides, the CDR3 is TGTGCCAGCAGTTTAATAGCAGAGACAGATACGCAGTATTTT.

J is TRBJ2-3 and V is TRBV19, with 8 bases that match TRBD1. The germline CDR1 and CDR2 sequences are LNHDA and SQIVND (reference sequence). The CDR3 totals 12 residues. Germline trimming cut 8 bases from V and 4 bases from J; bases unmatched to any gene: 2. The CDR3 region is CASGQGADTQYF. In DNA, the CDR3 is TGTGCCAGTGGACAGGGAGCAGATACGCAGTATTTT.

The rearrangement links TRBV27 to TRBJ2-7, with a weak D call TRBD1 (6 bases). The ends were cut back, 6 bases at V and 2 bases at J, with 11 bases in the middle. The V gene's germline CDR1 is MNHEY and CDR2 SMNVEV (reference sequence). The CDR3 runs to 13 residues. In nucleotides, the CDR3 is TGTGCCAGCAGACCAGGGGTCACCTACGAGCAGTACTTC. It codes for CASRPGVTYEQYF.

The rearrangement joins TRBV7-3 to TRBJ2-4, with 7 bases aligning to TRBD2. Germline V CDR1 and CDR2: SGHTA, FQGTGA. Trimming at V came to 9 bases and at J to 6 bases, leaving 11 bases not matched to a gene. CDR3 length: 14 amino acids. The CDR3 sequence is CASSGPQDGNIQYF. The CDR3, as DNA: TGTGCCAGTAGCGGGCCCCAAGATGGAAACATTCAGTACTTC.

The chain employs TRBV6-1 and TRBJ1-2; 11 positions agree with TRBD1. The CDR3 consists of 17 residues. The junction had 7 bases not matched to a gene; V was cut back by 2 bases and J by 2 bases. Germline V gives CDR1 MNHNS, CDR2 SASEGT. The CDR3 reads CASSEYGTGGINYGYTF. The CDR3 nucleotides are TGTGCCAGCAGTGAATACGGGACAGGGGGAATCAACTATGGCTACACCTTC.

This chain connects TRBV5-1 to TRBJ2-5, with unresolved D. Germline loops: CDR1 SGHRS, CDR2 YFSETQ. This CDR3 has 16 amino acids. Trimming removed 0 bases from V and 1 base from J, with 13 bases in between. This CDR3 is CASSLENLGLQETQYF. CDR3 nucleotides: TGCGCCAGCAGCTTGGAAAATTTAGGTCTCCAAGAGACCCAGTACTTC.

The rearrangement links TRBV27 to TRBJ2-7, with D maybe TRBD1 (5 bases). This CDR3 region has 15 residues. V was clipped by 3 bases and J by 4 bases, with 16 bases between them. Germline assignment: CDR1 MNHEY and CDR2 SMNVEV (reference sequence). The CDR3 DNA sequence: TGTGCCAGCAGTTTGGGGCCTGATGGGTTTTACGAGCAGTACTTC. Its protein product is CASSLGPDGFYEQYF.

This clone came up once. The chain links TRBV19 to TRBJ1-5, with 8 positions matching TRBD1. The germline gives CDR1 LNHDA, CDR2 SQIVND (reference sequence). J gave up 9 bases and V 2 bases, and 9 bases lay outside the gene matches. This CDR3 is built from 15 residues. Here the CDR3 DNA reads TGTGCCAGTAGTATAACTGGACAGGGTGGGGCGCCCCAGCATTTT. It specifies CASSITGQGGAPQHF.

J is TRBJ2-2 and V is TRBV9; 7 positions match TRBD2. Germline CDR1 and CDR2: SGDLS and YYNGEE. This CDR3 comprises 18 residues. Trimming cost V 4 bases and J 6 bases; bases outside gene matches: 18. The chain's CDR3 is CASSPQGGRLASSGELFF. CDR3 nucleotide sequence: TGTGCCAGCAGCCCGCAGGGTGGGAGACTAGCAAGCTCCGGGGAGCTGTTTTTT. The full variable domain, with the rest looked up from reference TRBV9 and TRBJ2-2, is DSGVTQTPKHLITATGQRVTLRCSPRSGDLSVYWYQQSLDQGLQFLIQYYNGEERAKGNILERFSAQQFPDLHSELNLSSLELGDSALYFCASSPQGGRLASSGELFFGEGSRLTVL.

CDR3 DNA sequence: TGTGCCAGCAGCCGTGACTCCCCAGATACGCAGTATTTT. Translating it yields CASSRDSPDTQYF. This chain links TRBV14 with TRBJ2-3; D is unresolved. The V end lost 4 bases, the J end lost 4 bases, and 9 bases lay between the germline ends. Germline lookup yields CDR1 SGHDN and CDR2 FVKESK. The CDR3 has 13 residues.

This chain joins TRBV4-3 and TRBJ2-1; D is uncertain. Germline V gene data show CDR1 as LGHNA and CDR2 as YSLEER. Trimming stripped 6 bases from V and 3 bases from J, with 6 bases between. The CDR3 runs to 12 residues. The CDR3 DNA reads TGCGCCAGCAGTCATGGCTACAATGAGCAGTTCTTC. It specifies CASSHGYNEQFF.

The chain links TRBV5-1 to TRBJ2-1; possible D gene TRBD2, 5 bases. The CDR3 is 15 residues long. CDR1 SGHRS and CDR2 YFSETQ come from the germline V gene. Trimming removed 4 bases at V and 0 bases at J, with 11 bases between. CDR3 sequence (DNA): TGCGCCAGCAGCCCTTGGGAGAGCTCCTACAATGAGCAGTTCTTC. Translated, it gives CASSPWESSYNEQFF.